This TCR beta chain was documented in a study of T-cell reconstitution after alpha-beta-depleted transplantation in children. CDR1 and CDR2 from the germline V gene are SQVTM and ANQGSEA. The V segment lost 4 bases and the J segment 7 bases; nucleotides outside the gene matches: 9. The CDR3 totals 14 residues. Findings of the study overall: Surviving thymic progenitors and recipient T cells were the source of high TCRbeta diversity at day 60 in some patients.

A TCRbeta library incorporating unique molecular identifiers was prepared. TCRdb re-called the PCR reads with MiXCR, one entry per CDR3 protein. The sample has about 830,000 distinct CDR3 sequences, approximately 15% seen once. Comments on this clonotype: Antigen specificity is unknown.

The J gene is TRBJ2-1, the V gene TRBV29-1; 8 nucleotides align to TRBD2. The material sequenced was PBMCs, mostly from graft donor cells, taken 360 days after TCRalphabeta/CD19-depleted stem cell transplant. This TCR came from a male patient under 18 who had a stem cell transplant for acute lymphoblastic leukemia, so the T cells may come from the graft donor. Here the CDR3 reads CSVVPGRARNEQFF. CDR3 coding DNA: TGCAGCGTTGTGCCCGGGAGGGCCAGGAATGAGCAGTTCTTC.